This T cell receptor (beta chain) emerged from a study of blood T cell repertoires in COVID-19. In the study overall: COVID-19 samples, acute and convalescent, were from the United States, Italy and Spain. Sources were T cells, B-cell-depleted T cells, or PBMCs; the material itself was cDNA or gDNA.

As handled by the study authors: Quantification of nucleated cells was approximated via reference gene primer amplification. Assay: immunoSEQ multiplex PCR; the TCRdb copy retains only in-frame clones and omits some. V and J calls and clone size are copied from that table; D and trimming were computed from the DNA. The table records about 140,000 clones, about 87% of them present only once. From germline, CDR1 is MNHEY and CDR2 SVGEGT. J gave up 1 base and V 6 bases, and 9 bases lay outside the gene matches. The CDR3 has 17 amino acids. The source of this sequence is a woman aged 50 to 65 with active or convalescent COVID-19. The specimen sequenced was peripheral blood. The rearrangement joins TRBV6-2 or TRBV6-3 to TRBJ2-1; 10 positions agree with TRBD1. The DNA of the CDR3 is TGTGCCAGCAGCCCGGACAGGGGGATCCCTTCCTACAATGAGCAGTTCTTC. The encoded protein is CASSPDRGIPSYNEQFF.